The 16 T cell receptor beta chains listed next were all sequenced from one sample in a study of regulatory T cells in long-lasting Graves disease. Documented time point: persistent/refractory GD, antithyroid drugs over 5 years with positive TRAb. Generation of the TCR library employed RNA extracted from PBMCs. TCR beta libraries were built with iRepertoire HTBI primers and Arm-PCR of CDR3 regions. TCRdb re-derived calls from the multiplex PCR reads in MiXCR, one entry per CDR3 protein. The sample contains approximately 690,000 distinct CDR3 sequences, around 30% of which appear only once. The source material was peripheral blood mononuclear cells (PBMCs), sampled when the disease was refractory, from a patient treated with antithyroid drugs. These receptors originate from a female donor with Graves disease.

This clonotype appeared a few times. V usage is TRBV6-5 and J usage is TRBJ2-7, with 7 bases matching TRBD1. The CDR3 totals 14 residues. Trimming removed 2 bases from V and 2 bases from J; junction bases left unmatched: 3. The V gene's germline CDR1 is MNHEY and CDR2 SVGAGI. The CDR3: CASSYATGPYEQYF. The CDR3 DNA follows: TGTGCCAGCAGTTACGCGACAGGGCCCTACGAGCAGTACTTC.

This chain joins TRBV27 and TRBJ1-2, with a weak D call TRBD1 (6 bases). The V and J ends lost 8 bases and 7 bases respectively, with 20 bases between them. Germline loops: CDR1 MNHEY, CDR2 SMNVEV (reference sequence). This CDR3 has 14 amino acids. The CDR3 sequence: CASGDNRDMGGYTF. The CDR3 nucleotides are TGTGCCAGCGGAGATAACCGGGACATGGGTGGCTACACCTTC.

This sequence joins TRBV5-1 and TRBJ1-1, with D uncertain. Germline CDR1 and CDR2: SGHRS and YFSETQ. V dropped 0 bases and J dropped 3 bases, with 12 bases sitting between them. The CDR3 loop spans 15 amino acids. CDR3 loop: CASSLGRPIYTEAFF. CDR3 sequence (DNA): TGCGCCAGCAGCTTGGGACGGCCTATCTACACTGAAGCTTTCTTT. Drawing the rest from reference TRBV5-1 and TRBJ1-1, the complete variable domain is KAGVTQTPRYLIKTRGQQVTLSCSPISGHRSVSWYQQTPGQGLQFLFEYFSETQRNKGNFPGRFSGRQFSNSRSEMNVSTLELGDSALYLCASSLGRPIYTEAFFGQGTRLTVV.

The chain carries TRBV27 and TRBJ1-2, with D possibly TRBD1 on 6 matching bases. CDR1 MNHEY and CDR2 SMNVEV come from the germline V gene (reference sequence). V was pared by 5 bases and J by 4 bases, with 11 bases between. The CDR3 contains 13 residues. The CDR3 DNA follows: TGTGCCAGCAGTGCAGACAGGACCTATGGCTACACCTTC. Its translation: CASSADRTYGYTF.

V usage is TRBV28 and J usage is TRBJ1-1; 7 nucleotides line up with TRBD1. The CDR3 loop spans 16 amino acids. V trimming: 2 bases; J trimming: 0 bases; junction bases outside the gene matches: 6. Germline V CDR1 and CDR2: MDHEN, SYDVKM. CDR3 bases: TGTGCCAGCAGTTTACCGGGACAGAAAATGAACACTGAAGCTTTCTTT. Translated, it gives CASSLPGQKMNTEAFF.

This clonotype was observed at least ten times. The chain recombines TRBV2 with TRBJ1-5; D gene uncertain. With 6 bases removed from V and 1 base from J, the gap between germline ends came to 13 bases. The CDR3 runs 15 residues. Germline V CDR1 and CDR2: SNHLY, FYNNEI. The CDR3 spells CASSARSLSNQPQHF. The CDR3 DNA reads TGTGCCAGCAGCGCCCGGTCATTAAGCAATCAGCCCCAGCATTTT.

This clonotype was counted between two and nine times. The CDR3 DNA reads as TGTGCCAGCTCACAGACAACTAGCGGACACGCGAACACCGGGGAGCTGTTTTTT. Residues: CASSQTTSGHANTGELFF. This rearrangement joins TRBV18 to TRBJ2-2; 8 nucleotides align to TRBD2. The CDR3 contains 18 residues. CDR1 is KGHSH and CDR2 is LQKENI in the germline V gene. V shed 4 bases, J shed 0 bases, and the junction held 10 bases outside the gene matches.

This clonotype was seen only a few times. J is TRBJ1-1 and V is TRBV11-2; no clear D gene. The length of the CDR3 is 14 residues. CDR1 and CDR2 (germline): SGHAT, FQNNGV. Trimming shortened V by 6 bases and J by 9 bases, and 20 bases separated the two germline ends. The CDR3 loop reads CASRPTGGQRKAFF. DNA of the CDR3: TGTGCCAGCAGACCAACGGGCGGGCAGCGCAAAGCTTTCTTT.

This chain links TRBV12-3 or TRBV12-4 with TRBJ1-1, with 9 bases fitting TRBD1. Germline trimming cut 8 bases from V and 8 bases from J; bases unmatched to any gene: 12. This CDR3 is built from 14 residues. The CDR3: CASGGTGLVGEAFF. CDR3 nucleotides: TGTGCCAGCGGCGGGACAGGGCTCGTTGGAGAAGCTTTCTTT.

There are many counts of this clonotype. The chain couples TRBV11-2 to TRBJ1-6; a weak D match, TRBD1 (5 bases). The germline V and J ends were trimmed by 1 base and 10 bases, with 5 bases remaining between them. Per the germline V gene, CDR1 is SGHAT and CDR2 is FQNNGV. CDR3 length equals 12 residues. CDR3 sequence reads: CASSLGDSPLHF. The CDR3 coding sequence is TGTGCCAGCAGCTTAGGGGACTCACCCCTCCACTTT.

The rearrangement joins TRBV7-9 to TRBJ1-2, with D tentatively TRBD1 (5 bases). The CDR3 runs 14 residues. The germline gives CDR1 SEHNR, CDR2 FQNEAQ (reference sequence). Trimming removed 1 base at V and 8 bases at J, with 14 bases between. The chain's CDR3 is CASSLDTQGEGYTF. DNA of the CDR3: TGTGCCAGCAGCTTAGATACCCAGGGCGAAGGCTACACCTTC.

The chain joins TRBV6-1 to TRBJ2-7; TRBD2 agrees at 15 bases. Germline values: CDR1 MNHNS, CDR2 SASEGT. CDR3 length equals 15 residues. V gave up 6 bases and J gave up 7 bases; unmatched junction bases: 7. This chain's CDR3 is CASRPGLAGGGEQYF. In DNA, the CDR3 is TGTGCCAGCAGACCCGGACTAGCGGGAGGGGGTGAGCAGTACTTC.

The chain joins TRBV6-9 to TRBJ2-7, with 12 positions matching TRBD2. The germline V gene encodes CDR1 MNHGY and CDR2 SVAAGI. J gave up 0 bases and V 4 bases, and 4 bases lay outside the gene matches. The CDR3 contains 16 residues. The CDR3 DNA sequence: TGTGCCAGCAGTTTGAGACTAGCGGGAGACTCCTACGAGCAGTACTTC. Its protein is CASSLRLAGDSYEQYF.

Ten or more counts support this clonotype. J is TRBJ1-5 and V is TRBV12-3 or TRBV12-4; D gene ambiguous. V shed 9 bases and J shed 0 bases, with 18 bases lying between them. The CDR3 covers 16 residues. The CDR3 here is CASSRAPDVSNQPQHF. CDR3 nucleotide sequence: TGTGCCAGTTCTAGGGCACCGGACGTTAGCAATCAGCCCCAGCATTTT.

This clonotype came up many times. The DNA for the CDR3 is TGTGCCAGCCTCAGGAATAGGGAGGGAGCGGGCTATGGCTACACCTTC. Its protein product is CASLRNREGAGYGYTF. This chain uses TRBV28 with TRBJ1-2; no firm D call. CDR3 length: 16 amino acids. Per germline, CDR1 MDHEN and CDR2 SYDVKM. With 8 bases removed from V and 4 bases from J, the gap between germline ends came to 23 bases.

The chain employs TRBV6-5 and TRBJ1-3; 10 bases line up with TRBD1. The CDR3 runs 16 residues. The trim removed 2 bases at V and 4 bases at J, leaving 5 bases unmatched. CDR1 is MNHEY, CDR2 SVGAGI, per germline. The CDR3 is CASSYRGQGLGNTIYF. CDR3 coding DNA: TGTGCCAGCAGTTACCGGGGACAGGGGCTCGGAAACACCATATATTTT.